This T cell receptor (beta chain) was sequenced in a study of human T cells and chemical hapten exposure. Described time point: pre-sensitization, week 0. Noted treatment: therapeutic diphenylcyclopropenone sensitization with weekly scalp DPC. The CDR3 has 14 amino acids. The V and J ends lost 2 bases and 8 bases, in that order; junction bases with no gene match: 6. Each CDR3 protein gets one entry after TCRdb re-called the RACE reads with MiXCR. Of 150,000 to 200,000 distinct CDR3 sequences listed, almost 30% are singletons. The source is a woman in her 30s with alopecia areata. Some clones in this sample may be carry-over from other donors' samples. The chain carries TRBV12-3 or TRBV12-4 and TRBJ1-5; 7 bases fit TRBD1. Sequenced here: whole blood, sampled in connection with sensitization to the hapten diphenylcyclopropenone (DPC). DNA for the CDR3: TGTGCCAGCAGTTTAAAGGGGGCCGGGGAGCCCCAGCATTTT. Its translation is CASSLKGAGEPQHF.